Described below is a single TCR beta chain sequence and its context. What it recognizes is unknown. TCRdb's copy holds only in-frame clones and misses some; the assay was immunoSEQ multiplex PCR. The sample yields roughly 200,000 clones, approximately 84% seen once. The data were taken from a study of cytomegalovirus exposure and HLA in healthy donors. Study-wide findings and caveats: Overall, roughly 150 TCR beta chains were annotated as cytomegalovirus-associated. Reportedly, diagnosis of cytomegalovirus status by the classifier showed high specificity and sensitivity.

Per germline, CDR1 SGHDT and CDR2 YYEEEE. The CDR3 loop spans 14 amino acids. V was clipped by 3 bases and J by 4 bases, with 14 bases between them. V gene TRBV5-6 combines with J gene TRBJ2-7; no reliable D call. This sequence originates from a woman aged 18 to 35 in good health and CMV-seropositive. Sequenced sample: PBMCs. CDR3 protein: CASSSGNGIYEQYF. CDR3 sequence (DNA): TGTGCCAGCAGCTCCGGTAATGGTATTTACGAGCAGTACTTC.